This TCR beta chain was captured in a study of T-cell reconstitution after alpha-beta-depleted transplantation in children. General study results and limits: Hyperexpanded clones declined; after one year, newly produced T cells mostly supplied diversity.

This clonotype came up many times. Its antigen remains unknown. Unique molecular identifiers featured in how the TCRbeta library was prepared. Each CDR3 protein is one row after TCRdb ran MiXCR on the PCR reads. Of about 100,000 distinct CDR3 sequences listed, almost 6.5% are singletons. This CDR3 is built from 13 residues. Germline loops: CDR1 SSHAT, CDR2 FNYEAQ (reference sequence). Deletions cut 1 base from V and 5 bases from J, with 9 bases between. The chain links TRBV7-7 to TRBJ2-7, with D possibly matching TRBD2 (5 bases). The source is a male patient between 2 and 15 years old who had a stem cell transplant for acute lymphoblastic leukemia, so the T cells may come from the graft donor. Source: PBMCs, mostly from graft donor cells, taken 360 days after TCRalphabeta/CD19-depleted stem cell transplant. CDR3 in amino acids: CASSLDLGDEQYF. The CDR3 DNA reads TGTGCCAGCAGCTTAGATCTGGGAGACGAGCAGTACTTC.